A selection of T cell receptor beta chains follows, all from one sample in a study of blood T cell repertoires in COVID-19. Sequencing was performed with immunoSEQ multiplex PCR; in TCRdb, only in-frame clones are kept and a portion is missing. This table has 100,000 to 150,000 clones, around 80% appearing once. The sample consisted of peripheral blood. The source is a man aged 80 or over with active or convalescent COVID-19. CDR3s include the opening cysteine and the closing phenylalanine or tryptophan. D genes are given only for firm matches. Where a row states a size, it is once, few, many or the class of an expanded clone; other rows omit it.

j_call v_call d_call clone_size cdr3_aa cdr3_nt
TRBJ2-7 TRBV5-6 - - CASSPGIYSYEQYF TGTGCCAGCAGCCCCGGGATATACTCCTACGAGCAGTACTTC
TRBJ2-3 TRBV18 - - CASSQNREIGGNTQYF TGTGCCAGCTCACAGAACAGGGAGATTGGGGGAAATACGCAGTATTTT
TRBJ2-7 TRBV28 - once CASSPQALYEQYF TGTGCCAGCAGTCCGCAGGCTCTCTACGAGCAGTACTTC
TRBJ2-5 TRBV28 - - CASSDRGRGEETQYF TGTGCCAGCAGTGACCGGGGGAGGGGGGAAGAGACCCAGTACTTC
TRBJ1-6 TRBV6-5 TRBD1 few CASLDRGSYNSPLHF TGTGCCAGTTTAGACAGGGGGTCCTATAATTCACCCCTCCACTTT
TRBJ2-3 TRBV30 - once CAWEMGRGADTQYF TGTGCCTGGGAGATGGGCAGGGGCGCAGATACGCAGTATTTT
TRBJ2-1 TRBV7-2 TRBD2 - CASSPSGTSGAYEQFF TGTGCCAGCAGCCCGTCCGGGACTAGCGGGGCCTATGAGCAGTTCTTC
TRBJ2-1 TRBV7-9 TRBD1 - CASSQTGGVFHEQFF TGTGCCAGCAGCCAGACAGGGGGCGTATTTCATGAGCAGTTCTTC
TRBJ1-5 TRBV6-5 TRBD1 - CASRQTGGRNQPQHF TGTGCCAGCAGGCAAACAGGGGGTCGCAATCAGCCCCAGCATTTT
TRBJ2-2 TRBV7-9 TRBD1 few CASSLQTGELGELFF TGTGCCAGCAGCCTCCAGACAGGGGAGCTCGGGGAGCTGTTTTTT
TRBJ1-4 TRBV20-1 - - CSASAPGVEKLFF TGCAGTGCTAGTGCTCCGGGGGTAGAAAAACTGTTTTTT
TRBJ1-5 TRBV10-3 TRBD1 - CAISGTGNNQPQHF TGTGCCATCAGTGGGACAGGCAACAATCAGCCCCAGCATTTT
TRBJ1-3 TRBV7-8 TRBD1 - CASSPRDRGYSGNTIYF TGTGCCAGCAGCCCCCGGGACAGGGGATACTCTGGAAACACCATATATTTT
TRBJ1-1 TRBV11-2 - - CASSSTAEAFF TGTGCCAGCAGCTCGACTGCTGAAGCTTTCTTT
TRBJ1-4 TRBV28 TRBD1 once CASSLGGTGATNEKLFF TGTGCCAGCAGTTTAGGTGGGACAGGGGCAACTAATGAAAAACTGTTTTTT
TRBJ2-2 TRBV19 - - CASSIQGSANTGELFF TGTGCCAGTAGTATTCAGGGGTCGGCGAACACCGGGGAGCTGTTTTTT
TRBJ2-1 TRBV20-1 - few CSARELAEQFF TGCAGTGCTAGAGAACTAGCTGAGCAGTTCTTC
TRBJ1-2 TRBV3-1/TRBV3-2 - - CASSQKGWQVNGYTF TGTGCCAGCAGCCAAAAGGGGTGGCAGGTCAATGGCTACACCTTC
TRBJ2-1 TRBV6-6 - - CASTRVSYNEQFF TGTGCCAGCACCAGGGTCTCCTACAATGAGCAGTTCTTC
TRBJ2-3 TRBV19 TRBD2 - CASSNSGGRSDTQYF TGTGCCAGTAGTAATAGCGGGGGGCGTTCAGATACGCAGTATTTT
TRBJ2-7 TRBV12-3/TRBV12-4 - - CASSFMGHEQYF TGTGCCAGCAGTTTCATGGGCCACGAGCAGTACTTC
TRBJ1-3 TRBV12-5 - - CASRNGGNTIYF TGTGCTAGCCGAAACGGCGGGAACACCATATATTTT
TRBJ2-7 TRBV6-5 TRBD2 once CASSYSTGGLEQYF TGTGCCAGCAGTTACTCGACGGGGGGGCTTGAGCAGTACTTC
TRBJ2-2 TRBV20-1 TRBD2 - CSASTVRRGGVGELFF TGCAGTGCTAGTACGGTCCGGCGGGGGGGCGTCGGGGAGCTGTTTTTT
TRBJ1-4 TRBV5-1 - - CASTPGGGDNEKLFF TGCGCCAGCACCCCTGGAGGGGGGGATAATGAAAAACTGTTTTTT
TRBJ1-2 TRBV7-9 - few CASSLAREGPYGYTF TGTGCCAGCAGCTTAGCCAGGGAGGGTCCCTATGGCTACACCTTC
TRBJ2-2 TRBV6-6 - - CASSYGETGELFF TGTGCCAGCAGTTACGGGGAGACCGGGGAGCTGTTTTTT
TRBJ1-6 TRBV6-1 - once CASSEAPPGANSPLHF TGTGCCAGCAGTGAAGCTCCTCCGGGAGCCAATTCACCCCTCCACTTT
TRBJ2-1 TRBV28 TRBD1 - CASSSVLGQGRYNEQFF TGTGCCAGCAGTTCCGTTCTTGGACAGGGCAGGTACAATGAGCAGTTCTTC
TRBJ1-5 TRBV2 - few CASSEVGTRAQPQHF TGTGCCAGCAGTGAAGTGGGGACTAGGGCCCAGCCCCAGCATTTT
TRBJ2-7 TRBV7-3 TRBD2 few CASSPQSGAYEQYF TGTGCCAGCAGCCCCCAAAGCGGGGCTTACGAGCAGTACTTC
TRBJ1-5 TRBV6-1 TRBD1 - CASSERGDREDF TGTGCCAGCAGTGAAAGGGGGGACAGGGAGGATTTT
TRBJ2-7 TRBV30 TRBD1 - CAWSRGQGSYEQYF TGTGCCTGGAGTCGCGGACAGGGAAGCTACGAGCAGTACTTC
TRBJ2-7 TRBV9 - - CASSVGSSYEQYF TGTGCCAGCAGCGTCGGGAGTTCCTACGAGCAGTACTTC
TRBJ1-6 TRBV19 TRBD1 - CASDREDHNSPLHF TGTGCCAGTGACAGGGAGGACCATAATTCACCCCTCCACTTT
TRBJ2-2 TRBV28 - - CASRLTGSTGELFF TGTGCCAGCAGACTAACAGGGAGCACCGGGGAGCTGTTTTTT
TRBJ1-4 TRBV5-1 - - CASSLSGLNEKLFF TGCGCCAGCAGCTTGAGTGGACTGAACGAAAAACTGTTTTTT
TRBJ1-1 TRBV4-3 - - CASSRDFYTEAFF TGCGCCAGCAGCCGAGACTTCTACACTGAAGCTTTCTTT
TRBJ2-7 TRBV6-2/TRBV6-3 TRBD1 - CASSYGQALMQYF TGTGCCAGCAGTTACGGACAGGCCCTTATGCAGTACTTC
TRBJ1-4 TRBV29-1 - - CSPLVWEGKLFF TGCAGCCCCCTCGTATGGGAGGGAAAACTGTTTTTT
TRBJ1-6 TRBV5-1 - - CASSLEADSPLHF TGCGCCAGCAGCTTGGAGGCGGATTCACCCCTCCACTTT
TRBJ2-7 TRBV7-2 - - CASSSDSYLEQYF TGTGCCAGCAGCTCCGACAGCTACTTGGAGCAGTACTTC
TRBJ1-2 TRBV11-2 - - CASSLVSGNYGYTF TGTGCCAGCAGCTTAGTCTCGGGGAACTATGGCTACACCTTC
TRBJ1-1 TRBV12-3/TRBV12-4 - - CASSSNRATEAFF TGTGCCAGCAGTTCGAACAGGGCTACTGAAGCTTTCTTT
TRBJ2-7 TRBV7-2 TRBD2 - CASRRTSGGSYEQYF TGTGCCAGCAGGCGGACTAGCGGGGGCTCCTACGAGCAGTACTTC
TRBJ2-7 TRBV18 - few CASSRADYGHEQYF TGTGCCAGCTCACGAGCGGACTATGGCCACGAGCAGTACTTC
TRBJ1-5 TRBV19 TRBD1 - CASQRQGGNQPQHF TGTGCCAGCCAGAGACAGGGAGGCAATCAGCCCCAGCATTTT
TRBJ1-3 TRBV2 TRBD1 - CASSDLGGYGNTIYF TGTGCCAGCAGTGATTTAGGGGGCTATGGAAACACCATATATTTT
TRBJ1-2 TRBV28 - - CASSVSTVNYGYTF TGTGCCAGCAGTGTATCCACAGTTAACTATGGCTACACCTTC
TRBJ1-3 TRBV5-1 - - CASSPFLGSRQDTIYF TGCGCCAGCAGCCCCTTTCTTGGCTCTCGCCAGGACACCATATATTTT
TRBJ2-3 TRBV5-1 - once CASSFGQVGDTQYF TGCGCCAGCAGCTTTGGTCAGGTGGGAGATACGCAGTATTTT
TRBJ1-3 TRBV7-9 - - CASSRQSGNTIYF TGTGCCAGCAGCCGACAGTCTGGAAACACCATATATTTT
TRBJ2-7 TRBV7-2 TRBD1 - CASSTGQGYEQYF TGTGCCAGCAGCACTGGACAGGGCTACGAGCAGTACTTC
TRBJ1-5 TRBV12-3/TRBV12-4 TRBD1 - CASSSADRVKQHF TGTGCCAGCAGTTCGGCTGACAGGGTGAAACAGCATTTT
TRBJ1-1 TRBV5-8 TRBD1 - CASRDRALSHPEAFF TGTGCCAGCAGGGACAGGGCCCTATCCCACCCTGAAGCTTTCTTT
TRBJ1-6 TRBV2 - - CASSLREGYNSPLHF TGTGCCAGCAGCCTGAGGGAGGGGTATAATTCACCCCTCCACTTT
TRBJ1-1 TRBV11-1 TRBD1 - CASAGQMNTEAFF TGTGCCAGCGCGGGACAGATGAACACTGAAGCTTTCTTT
TRBJ2-2 TRBV10-3 - - CAITPGLSRGGELFF TGTGCCATCACACCGGGACTGTCAAGGGGCGGGGAGCTGTTTTTT
TRBJ1-1 TRBV6-2/TRBV6-3 - - CASSRQNTEAFF TGTGCCAGCAGCAGACAAAACACTGAAGCTTTCTTT
TRBJ2-1 TRBV28 - - CASSFTSWNEQFF TGTGCCAGCAGTTTCACTAGCTGGAATGAGCAGTTCTTC